Reported below is one T cell receptor (beta chain). With V trimmed by 4 bases and J by 3 bases, 6 bases remained unmatched. CDR1 is SGHRS, CDR2 YFSETQ, per germline. The CDR3 has 15 residues. In the original analysis: Nucleated cell counts were estimated from reference gene primer amplification. The protocol was immunoSEQ multiplex PCR, while the TCRdb copy is restricted to in-frame clones and leaves out a portion. The V and J calls and clone size were taken over from that table, and D and trimming were inferred from the DNA. The data hold 250,000 to 300,000 clones, with 90% observed a single time. Individuals drawn from 24 US areas were roughly 18 to 100 years old. Two negative PCRs, clearance, or symptom resolution were required of recovered Cohort 3 donors. This entry belongs to a study of blood T cell repertoires in COVID-19. Study information: Sources were T cells, B-cell-depleted T cells, or PBMCs; the material itself was cDNA or gDNA.

The V call is TRBV5-1, the J call TRBJ1-5; 8 bases agree with TRBD1. Material: PBMCs or T cells enriched from blood (not recorded which). This clonotype originated in a woman aged 30 to 39 who had recovered from COVID-19. In nucleotides, the CDR3 is TGCGCCAGCAGCCCTGGACAGGGACCCAATCAGCCCCAGCATTTT. Its protein product is CASSPGQGPNQPQHF.